This T cell receptor (beta chain) was recorded in a study of blood T cell repertoires in COVID-19. Overall study context: Collection of acute and convalescent COVID-19 samples took place in the United States, Italy and Spain. PBMCs, B-cell-depleted T cells, or T cells were the source of the cDNA or gDNA that made up the material.

Worth noting for this clone: This may come from a read error, since a much larger clone is one base off.

From germline, CDR1 is SGDLS and CDR2 YYNGEE. J gave up 0 bases and V 3 bases, and 0 bases lay outside the gene matches. This CDR3 comprises 14 residues. As handled by the study authors: Cell counts per sample came from amplifying reference gene primers. Assay used: immunoSEQ multiplex PCR; TCRdb lists only in-frame clones, some missing. V and J calls and clone size are given by that table; D and trimming were obtained from the DNA. The data contain 150,000 to 180,000 clones, roughly 78% of them singletons. The receptor comes from a man older than 75 with acute or convalescent COVID-19. Input material: peripheral blood. The V gene is TRBV9, the J gene TRBJ1-3; TRBD1 aligns across 7 bases. CDR3 region: CASSGQGSGNTIYF. CDR3 bases: TGTGCCAGCAGCGGACAGGGCTCTGGAAACACCATATATTTT.